The following is a T cell receptor (beta chain) sequence with its context. This sample is part of a study of blood T cell repertoires in COVID-19. Study summary: From T cells, B-cell-depleted T cells, or PBMCs came the material, which was cDNA or gDNA.

The CDR3 has 18 amino acids. Per the germline V gene, CDR1 is KGHDR and CDR2 is SFDVKD. Trimming stripped 0 bases from V and 4 bases from J, with 15 bases between. In the authors' methods: The assay estimated nucleated cells by amplifying reference gene primers. Assay: immunoSEQ multiplex PCR; the TCRdb copy retains only in-frame clones and omits some. V, J and clone size derive from that table, while D and trimming were established from the DNA sequence. The table records about 76,000 clones, 75% to 90% of them present only once. The sequence was collected from a man aged 50 or older with active COVID-19. The material sequenced was peripheral blood. The J gene is TRBJ1-6, the V gene TRBV24-1, with D unclear. CDR3 residues: CATSDLSQAVNYNSPLHF. DNA of the CDR3: TGTGCCACCAGTGATTTGAGTCAGGCAGTTAATTATAATTCACCCCTCCACTTT.